Listed here are 27 T cell receptor beta chains from one sample, sequenced in a study of T cell repertoires in cytomegalovirus infection. TCRdb used MiXCR to reprocess the reads, holding one entry per CDR3 protein. This table has about 740,000 distinct CDR3 sequences, 35% to 45% appearing once. Sequencing input: PBMCs. The receptor set was obtained from a human donor in good health (CMV status not recorded). Some clones in this sample may be carry-over from other donors' samples.

The table lists this clonotype with a few counts. The rearrangement uses TRBV5-1 and TRBJ2-1, with D possibly TRBD2 on 5 matching bases. The CDR3 spans 14 residues. Germline V lookup: CDR1 SGHRS, CDR2 YFSETQ. The V end was cut by 0 bases, the J end by 10 bases, with 14 bases between. The CDR3 DNA reads as TGCGCCAGCAGCTTGGCAGAGAAGTCGGGGGAGCAGTTCTTC. As protein: CASSLAEKSGEQFF.

This rearrangement joins TRBV19 to TRBJ2-3, with TRBD2 matching over 8 bases. J lost 1 base, V lost 6 bases, and 3 bases had no gene match. Germline values: CDR1 LNHDA, CDR2 SQIVND (reference sequence). The CDR3 runs to 14 residues. The CDR3 is CASRVGGGTDTQYF. The CDR3 DNA reads TGTGCCAGTAGAGTCGGGGGGGGCACAGATACGCAGTATTTT.

This clonotype occurred a few times. The rearrangement uses TRBV4-1 and TRBJ1-6, with 8 bases that match TRBD1. The V and J ends lost 5 bases and 9 bases, in that order; junction bases with no gene match: 12. The CDR3 is made up of 16 amino acids. CDR1 is MGHRA and CDR2 is YSYEKL in the germline V gene. CDR3 coding DNA: TGCGCCAGCAGCGACTACCCGGGACAGGCAGGTTCACCCCTCCACTTT. Protein product: CASSDYPGQAGSPLHF.

The sample holds one count of this clonotype. A much bigger clone sits one base away, suggesting this may be a read error. The V gene is TRBV7-8, the J gene TRBJ1-5; D call uncertain. CDR1 is SGHVS and CDR2 is FQNEAQ in the germline V gene. CDR3 length: 15 residues. V shed 3 bases and J shed 3 bases, with 12 bases lying between them. The CDR3 nucleotides read TGTGCCAGCAGCTTCACGGTACAGCTCAATCAGCCCCAGCATTTT. It translates to CASSFTVQLNQPQHF.

The chain has TRBV7-9 and TRBJ2-1, with TRBD2 matching over 11 bases. J lost 4 bases, V lost 5 bases, and 10 bases had no gene match. Germline V gene lookup returns CDR1 SEHNR and CDR2 FQNEAQ (reference sequence). CDR3 length equals 17 residues. In DNA, the CDR3 is TGTGCCAGCAGCCTACAACCCGGGACTAGCGGTTACAATGAGCAGTTCTTC. It codes for CASSLQPGTSGYNEQFF.

The chain couples TRBV5-1 to TRBJ2-1; D possibly uses TRBD1 or TRBD2 (5 bases each). V was clipped by 4 bases and J by 9 bases, with 14 bases between them. There are 13 residues in the CDR3. The germline gives CDR1 SGHRS, CDR2 YFSETQ. CDR3 in DNA: TGCGCCAGCAGCCAGGGACCAGCGGCTGAGCAGTTCTTC. Residues: CASSQGPAAEQFF.

The gene calls are TRBV12-3 or TRBV12-4 and TRBJ2-7; TRBD2 aligns across 8 bases. With V trimmed by 3 bases and J by 2 bases, 6 bases remained unmatched. CDR3 length: 15 amino acids. The CDR3 nucleotides are TGTGCCAGCAGTTTTGGGGGCGGGGGGACCTACGAGCAGTACTTC. This translates into CASSFGGGGTYEQYF.

This clonotype has more than one count but fewer than ten. The chain employs TRBV12-2 and TRBJ2-1; no DNA check was done on the table's D call, TRBD2. TRBV12-2 is described as a pseudogene. The CDR3 sequence is 21 residues long. CDR3 amino acids: CASRLVPGTGGTSGGNNEQFF. The CDR3 region has the DNA TGTGCAAGTCGCTTAGTCCCCGGGACAGGCGGGACTAGCGGGGGGAACAATGAGCAGTTCTTC.

This clonotype was observed a few times. The chain uses TRBV28 and TRBJ2-1; D gene uncertain. This CDR3 is 17 amino acids long. Looked up from germline, CDR1 is MDHEN and CDR2 is SYDVKM. The ends were cut back, 3 bases at V and 2 bases at J, with 17 bases in the middle. CDR3: CASSFGLGLIAYNEQFF. DNA of the CDR3: TGTGCCAGCAGTTTTGGTCTTGGGCTGATAGCCTACAATGAGCAGTTCTTC.

This clonotype was counted a few times. The rearrangement uses TRBV28 and TRBJ1-4, with a weak D call TRBD1 (5 bases). V was pared by 2 bases and J by 4 bases, with 11 bases between. The CDR3 loop spans 15 amino acids. Germline CDR1 and CDR2: MDHEN and SYDVKM. The DNA for the CDR3 is TGTGCCAGCAGTTTAACTCTGGGGGGTAATGAAAAACTGTTTTTT. Translation: CASSLTLGGNEKLFF.

This clonotype was recorded a few times. V gene TRBV7-9 combines with J gene TRBJ2-7, with 7 bases aligning to TRBD1. Germline-derived CDR1 and CDR2 are SEHNR and FQNEAQ (reference sequence). The CDR3 loop spans 15 amino acids. The V and J ends lost 5 bases and 3 bases, in that order; junction bases with no gene match: 10. CDR3 protein: CASSQQGGSLYEQYF. The CDR3 DNA sequence: TGTGCCAGCAGCCAGCAAGGGGGCTCCCTCTACGAGCAGTACTTC.

The V and J genes are TRBV28 and TRBJ2-3, with TRBD1 matching 12 bases. With V trimmed by 7 bases and J by 4 bases, 3 bases remained unmatched. Germline V gene lookup returns CDR1 MDHEN and CDR2 SYDVKM. This CDR3 has 14 residues. The CDR3 sequence is CASKGQGAPDTQYF. The CDR3 DNA is TGTGCCAGCAAGGGACAGGGGGCCCCAGATACGCAGTATTTT.

The rearrangement links TRBV27 to TRBJ2-5, with a weak D call TRBD2 (5 bases). CDR3 size: 16 residues. Germline CDR1 is MNHEY and CDR2 is SMNVEV (reference sequence). Trimming left V 5 bases short and J 7 bases short, with 23 bases between. CDR3 nucleotides: TGTGCCAGCAGTCTCTCCGGAGGATGGCGTGATGGGACCCAGTACTTC. The encoded protein is CASSLSGGWRDGTQYF.

This clonotype appeared once. The rearrangement uses TRBV20-1 and TRBJ2-7; TRBD1 agrees at 8 bases. CDR3 length: 14 residues. V shed 5 bases, J shed 3 bases, and the junction held 9 bases outside the gene matches. Germline assignment: CDR1 DFQATT and CDR2 SNEGSKA (reference sequence). CDR3 amino acids: CSADGQGFGYEQYF. The CDR3 region has the DNA TGCAGTGCTGACGGACAGGGTTTTGGCTACGAGCAGTACTTC.

The rearrangement joins TRBV20-1 to TRBJ2-1; the match to TRBD2 covers 7 bases. Germline trimming cut 0 bases from V and 8 bases from J; bases unmatched to any gene: 10. The CDR3 is 15 amino acids. CDR1 and CDR2 from the germline V gene are DFQATT and SNEGSKA (reference sequence). For the CDR3, the DNA is TGCAGTGCTAGAGATCCCGGCGGGAGTCGGCATGAGCAGTTCTTC. It is translated as CSARDPGGSRHEQFF.

J is TRBJ1-2 and V is TRBV28; 8 nucleotides line up with TRBD1. The ends lost 6 bases at V and 4 bases at J; junction bases unmatched: 13. The CDR3 has 16 residues. In germline, CDR1 is MDHEN, CDR2 SYDVKM. CDR3 DNA: TGTGCCAGCAGACCCCCCACGCACAGGGGGTTCTATGGCTACACCTTC. It is translated as CASRPPTHRGFYGYTF.

V and J are TRBV7-2 and TRBJ2-5; unclear D gene. Germline CDR1 reads SGHTA; CDR2 reads FQGNSA. The V gene lost 5 bases and the J gene lost 4 bases, with 11 bases spanning the gap. This CDR3 is built from 13 residues. Here the CDR3 reads CASSLSQAETQYF. The CDR3 region has the DNA TGTGCCAGCAGCCTCTCTCAAGCAGAGACCCAGTACTTC.

About this clonotype: A much larger clone sits a single nucleotide away, making a read error possible. This sequence joins TRBV12-3 or TRBV12-4 and TRBJ1-1, with D uncertain. This CDR3 contains 14 residues. The CDR3 here is CSSSPSVTNTEAFF. Written as DNA, the CDR3 is TGTTCCAGCAGTCCCAGCGTAACGAACACTGAAGCTTTCTTT.

This chain joins TRBV28 and TRBJ2-1; 8 bases map to TRBD1. CDR1 is MDHEN and CDR2 is SYDVKM in the germline V gene. This CDR3 region has 15 residues. V shed 6 bases, J shed 4 bases, and the junction held 8 bases outside the gene matches. CDR3 region: CASSTGQVGYNEQFF. In DNA, the CDR3 is TGTGCCAGCAGCACGGGACAGGTCGGGTACAATGAGCAGTTCTTC.

The V call is TRBV18, the J call TRBJ2-2; 9 positions agree with TRBD2. Trimming removed 1 base from V and 4 bases from J; junction bases left unmatched: 4. The CDR3 runs 16 residues. Per the germline V gene, CDR1 is KGHSH and CDR2 is LQKENI. CDR3 region: CASSPRLAEFTGELFF. The CDR3 region has the DNA TGTGCCAGCTCACCACGACTAGCGGAATTCACCGGGGAGCTGTTTTTT.

V is TRBV7-3 and J is TRBJ2-2, with 9 bases lining up with TRBD2. The CDR3 totals 16 residues. Germline V lookup: CDR1 SGHTA, CDR2 FQGTGA. V lost 1 base and J lost 5; bases outside the gene matches: 5. The DNA for the CDR3 is TGTGCCAGCAGCTTAAGGCGGGGGGGCCAAACCGGGGAGCTGTTTTTT. Translated: CASSLRRGGQTGELFF. Looking up the rest from reference TRBV7-3 and TRBJ2-2 gives the full variable domain: GAGVSQTPSNKVTEKGKYVELRCDPISGHTALYWYRQSLGQGPEFLIYFQGTGAADDSGLPNDRFFAVRPEGSVSTLKIQRTERGDSAVYLCASSLRRGGQTGELFFGEGSRLTVL.

This clonotype was seen a single time. V and J are TRBV28 and TRBJ1-6; D unclear. Trimming left V 4 bases short and J 0 bases short, with 7 bases between. This CDR3 spans 15 amino acids. CDR1 is MDHEN, CDR2 SYDVKM, per germline. Here the CDR3 DNA reads TGTGCCAGCAGTTCTCCAAGCTCCTATAATTCACCCCTCCACTTT. Its protein product is CASSSPSSYNSPLHF.

The chain uses TRBV29-1 and TRBJ2-1; TRBD2 matches at 7 bases. This CDR3 is built from 15 residues. V lost 1 base, J lost 4 bases, and 7 bases stayed unmatched. Germline assignment: CDR1 SQVTM and CDR2 ANQGSEA. In DNA form, the CDR3 reads TGCAGCGTTGAAGGGAGGAGGCGGGAGTACAATGAGCAGTTCTTC. This encodes CSVEGRRREYNEQFF.

This clonotype has only a few counts. J is TRBJ1-3 and V is TRBV6-6, with no clear D. Trimming took 6 bases from V and 3 from J, leaving 6 bases between them. The CDR3 consists of 12 residues. In germline, CDR1 is MNHNY, CDR2 SVGAGI (reference sequence). The CDR3 loop is CASRESGNTIYF. The CDR3 bases are TGTGCCAGCAGGGAAAGTGGAAACACCATATATTTT.

This chain connects TRBV24-1 to TRBJ1-2; no definite D call. This CDR3 spans 13 amino acids. CDR1 and CDR2 (germline): KGHDR, SFDVKD. With 6 bases removed from V and 1 base from J, the gap between germline ends came to 8 bases. CDR3: CATSSTFNYGYTF. In DNA, the CDR3 is TGTGCCACCAGTTCTACGTTTAACTATGGCTACACCTTC.

This clonotype was seen only a few times. The chain joins TRBV27 to TRBJ1-1; D ambiguous. Trimming removed 5 bases at V and 5 bases at J, with 18 bases between. CDR1 and CDR2 (germline): MNHEY, SMNVEV (reference sequence). This CDR3 is built from 15 residues. The CDR3 nucleotides are TGTGCCAGCAGTCCCCGGGCAGCCGGGCAAACTGAAGCTTTCTTT. Translating it yields CASSPRAAGQTEAFF.

A single count supports this clonotype. At one end, the junction sequence differs from germline, possibly due to a read error. The chain joins TRBV2 to TRBJ1-4; 9 positions agree with TRBD1. Germline-derived CDR1 and CDR2 are SNHLY and FYNNEI. CDR3 length: 15 residues. In nucleotides, the CDR3 is TGTGCCAGCAGAGAAGGGACAGGGACTAATGAAAAACTGTTTTTT. It translates to CASREGTGTNEKLFF.